Following are 18 T cell receptor beta chains from one sample sequenced in a study of shared clonotypes between healthy human individuals. The table came from immunoSEQ multiplex PCR; TCRdb's copy has only in-frame clones and leaves some out. Among 110,000 or so clones listed, 65% to 75% were seen once. The sample comprised memory CD8+ T cells sorted from blood. Subset: CD45RO+ cells pooled with CCR7-negative TemRA cells. These TCRs come from a woman aged 25-40 years in good health.

The J gene is TRBJ2-3, the V gene TRBV5-1; 9 bases align to TRBD1. Germline assignment: CDR1 SGHRS and CDR2 YFSETQ. V lost 0 bases and J lost 2; bases outside the gene matches: 4. CDR3 size: 16 residues. CDR3 coding DNA: TGCGCCAGCAGCTTGGAGGACAGGGGCGACACAGATACGCAGTATTTT. This gives the protein CASSLEDRGDTDTQYF.

A single count supports this clone. The chain uses TRBV5-5 and TRBJ1-2, with a possible D match to TRBD1 (5 bases). This CDR3 comprises 13 residues. V was cut by 4 bases and J by 12 bases, with 19 bases left in between. Per germline, CDR1 SGHKS and CDR2 YYEKEE (reference sequence). The CDR3 region has the DNA TGTGCCAGCAGCCATGGACCGGAAAAAGGGGACACCTTC. Its protein is CASSHGPEKGDTF.

V and J are TRBV5-6 and TRBJ1-1, with D possibly matching TRBD1 (6 bases). The CDR3 sequence is 12 residues long. The germline gives CDR1 SGHDT, CDR2 YYEEEE. Trimming took 2 bases from V and 7 from J, leaving 9 bases between them. CDR3: CASSLGGLEAFF. Here the CDR3 DNA reads TGTGCCAGCAGCTTAGGGGGGCTTGAAGCTTTCTTT.

The chain recombines TRBV27 with TRBJ1-5; D gene ambiguous. CDR1 and CDR2 from the germline V gene are MNHEY and SMNVEV (reference sequence). V was cut by 5 bases and J by 4 bases, with 9 bases left in between. The CDR3 has 13 residues. Here the CDR3 DNA reads TGTGCCAGCAGTCCCCTAATGAATCAGCCCCAGCATTTT. This gives the protein CASSPLMNQPQHF.

This clone came up many times. The V gene is TRBV19, the J gene TRBJ2-7; TRBD2 aligns across 7 bases. CDR3 length: 16 amino acids. V dropped 6 bases and J dropped 0; count of bases not matched to a gene: 11. CDR1 and CDR2 from the germline V gene are LNHDA and SQIVND (reference sequence). The CDR3 sequence is CASRPTGGSSSYEQYF. The CDR3 nucleotides are TGTGCCAGTAGACCCACGGGGGGTTCTAGCTCCTACGAGCAGTACTTC.

The rearrangement uses TRBV5-1 and TRBJ2-7; 9 nucleotides line up with TRBD1. The germline gives CDR1 SGHRS, CDR2 YFSETQ. The J segment lost 3 bases and the V segment lost 2 bases, leaving 6 bases of the junction unmatched. The CDR3 loop spans 15 amino acids. The CDR3 sequence: CASSFHADRGYEQYF. In DNA form, the CDR3 reads TGCGCCAGCAGCTTTCATGCGGACAGGGGCTACGAGCAGTACTTC.

The rearrangement links TRBV10-3 to TRBJ2-3; 12 nucleotides agree with TRBD2. CDR1 ENHRY and CDR2 SYGVKD come from the germline V gene. The CDR3 sequence is 15 residues long. V was pared by 5 bases and J by 4 bases, with 4 bases of the junction left unmatched. The CDR3 DNA sequence: TGTGCCATCAGTTCGACTAGCGGGAGATCAGATACGCAGTATTTT. Translation: CAISSTSGRSDTQYF.

This rearrangement joins TRBV14 to TRBJ2-7; the match to TRBD1 covers 10 bases. The CDR3 extends over 17 amino acids. Germline V gives CDR1 SGHDN, CDR2 FVKESK. V trimming: 3 bases; J trimming: 0 bases; junction bases outside the gene matches: 8. CDR3 coding DNA: TGTGCCAGCAGCCAGACAGGACAGGGGGTGATCTCCTACGAGCAGTACTTC. This gives the protein CASSQTGQGVISYEQYF.

J is TRBJ1-5 and V is TRBV7-2; 12 nucleotides agree with TRBD1. The CDR3 runs to 17 residues. Germline loops: CDR1 SGHTA, CDR2 FQGNSA. J gave up 6 bases and V 5 bases, and 11 bases lay outside the gene matches. The CDR3 DNA reads TGTGCCAGCAGCACCCCCGGGACAGGGGGCCCGATTCAGCCCCAGCATTTT. It is translated as CASSTPGTGGPIQPQHF.

V and J are TRBV10-2 and TRBJ2-7, with 11 bases that match TRBD1. V shed 5 bases and J 2 bases; nucleotides not matched to a gene: 8. CDR1 is WSHSY, CDR2 SAAADI, per germline. The CDR3 is 16 residues long. CDR3 DNA sequence: TGCGCCAGCAGTTTACACCCGGGACAGGGGGCCTACGAGCAGTACTTC. It yields the protein CASSLHPGQGAYEQYF.

CDR3 protein: CASSLYVSGNTIYF. Here the CDR3 DNA reads TGTGCCAGCAGTTTATATGTTTCTGGAAACACCATATATTTT. The gene calls are TRBV28 and TRBJ1-3; D is ambiguous. Germline V gives CDR1 MDHEN, CDR2 SYDVKM. This CDR3 is built from 14 residues. The ends were cut back, 1 base at V and 1 base at J, with 5 bases in the middle.

The gene calls are TRBV5-1 and TRBJ1-2; 7 bases agree with TRBD1. This CDR3 spans 15 amino acids. In germline, CDR1 is SGHRS, CDR2 YFSETQ. The trim removed 4 bases at V and 4 bases at J, leaving 10 bases unmatched. The CDR3 sequence: CASSLATGQTYGYTF. The CDR3 bases are TGCGCCAGCAGCCTGGCGACGGGACAGACCTATGGCTACACCTTC.

In this sample, this clone turned up a few times. This rearrangement joins TRBV28 to TRBJ2-2, with D perhaps matching TRBD2 (6 bases). This CDR3 contains 17 residues. V was cut by 2 bases and J by 0 bases, with 13 bases left in between. The germline V gene has CDR1 MDHEN and CDR2 SYDVKM. CDR3 amino acids: CASSLRPGTSNTGELFF. The CDR3 region has the DNA TGTGCCAGCAGTTTAAGGCCAGGGACTTCGAACACCGGGGAGCTGTTTTTT. Drawing the rest from reference TRBV28 and TRBJ2-2, the complete variable domain is DVKVTQSSRYLVKRTGEKVFLECVQDMDHENMFWYRQDPGLGLRLIYFSYDVKMKEKGDIPEGYSVSREKKERFSLILESASTNQTSMYLCASSLRPGTSNTGELFFGEGSRLTVL.

The CDR3 sequence is CATSSYLGTDTQYF. The CDR3 coding sequence is TGTGCCACCAGCTCCTACCTAGGAACAGATACGCAGTATTTT. V gene TRBV15 combines with J gene TRBJ2-3; D ambiguous. V was clipped by 5 bases and J by 3 bases, with 12 bases between them. This CDR3 comprises 14 residues. CDR1 is LNHNV and CDR2 is YYDKDF in the germline V gene (reference sequence).

The CDR3 protein is CSVEDGGQAGYEQYF. The CDR3 nucleotides read TGCAGCGTTGAAGATGGGGGGCAAGCGGGCTACGAGCAGTACTTC. This sequence joins TRBV29-1 and TRBJ2-7; either TRBD1 or TRBD2 may fit D (6 bases each). The V and J ends lost 0 bases and 3 bases respectively, with 15 bases between them. From germline, CDR1 is SQVTM and CDR2 ANQGSEA. This CDR3 comprises 15 residues.

The rearrangement links TRBV28 to TRBJ1-4; D possibly corresponds to TRBD1 (6 bases). The CDR3 runs to 16 residues. CDR1 and CDR2 from the germline V gene are MDHEN and SYDVKM. V was pared by 5 bases and J by 7 bases, with 20 bases between. The CDR3 loop is CASSLQGAVRGEKLFF. The CDR3 DNA follows: TGTGCCAGCAGTCTACAGGGAGCGGTTCGAGGTGAAAAACTGTTTTTT.

J is TRBJ1-6 and V is TRBV2; possible D gene TRBD1, 6 bases. Trimming left V 4 bases short and J 7 bases short, with 14 bases between. The CDR3 contains 15 residues. Germline CDR1 is SNHLY and CDR2 is FYNNEI. Here the CDR3 reads CASSAALQGNSPLHF. The CDR3 DNA sequence: TGTGCCAGCAGTGCGGCTCTACAGGGAAATTCACCCCTCCACTTT.

This sequence joins TRBV6-1 and TRBJ2-5, with 10 positions matching TRBD2. With V trimmed by 6 bases and J by 7 bases, 11 bases remained unmatched. The CDR3 has 15 residues. The germline CDR1 and CDR2 sequences are MNHNS and SASEGT. CDR3 DNA sequence: TGTGCCAGCAGCGCTACTAGCGGGGATGGGGGGACCCAGTACTTC. Amino acid sequence: CASSATSGDGGTQYF.